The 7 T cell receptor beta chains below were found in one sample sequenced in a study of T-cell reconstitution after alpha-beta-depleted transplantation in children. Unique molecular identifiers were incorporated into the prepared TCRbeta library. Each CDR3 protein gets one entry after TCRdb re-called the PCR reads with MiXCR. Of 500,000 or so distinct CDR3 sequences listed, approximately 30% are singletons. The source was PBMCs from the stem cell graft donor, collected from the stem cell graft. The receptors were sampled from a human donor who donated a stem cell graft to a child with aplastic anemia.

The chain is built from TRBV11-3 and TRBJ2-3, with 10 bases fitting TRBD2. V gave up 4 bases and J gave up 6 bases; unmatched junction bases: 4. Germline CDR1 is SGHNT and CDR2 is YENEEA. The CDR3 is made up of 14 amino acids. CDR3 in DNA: TGTGCCAGCAGCTCTAGCGGGAGAGGCGATACGCAGTATTTT. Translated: CASSSSGRGDTQYF.

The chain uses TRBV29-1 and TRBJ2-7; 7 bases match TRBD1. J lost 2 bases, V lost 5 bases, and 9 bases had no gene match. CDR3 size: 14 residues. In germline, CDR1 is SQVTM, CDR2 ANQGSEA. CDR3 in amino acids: CSVLYGQGAYEQYV. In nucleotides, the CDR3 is TGCAGCGTTCTGTACGGGCAGGGGGCCTACGAGCAGTACGTC.

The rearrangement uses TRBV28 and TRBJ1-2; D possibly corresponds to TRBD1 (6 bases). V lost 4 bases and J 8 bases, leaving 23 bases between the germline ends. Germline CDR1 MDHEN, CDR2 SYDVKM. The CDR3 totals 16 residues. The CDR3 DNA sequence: TGTGCCAGCAGTTCCGCCGGGGGAAGGGGGTCCCGAGGCTACACCTTC. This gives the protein CASSSAGGRGSRGYTF.

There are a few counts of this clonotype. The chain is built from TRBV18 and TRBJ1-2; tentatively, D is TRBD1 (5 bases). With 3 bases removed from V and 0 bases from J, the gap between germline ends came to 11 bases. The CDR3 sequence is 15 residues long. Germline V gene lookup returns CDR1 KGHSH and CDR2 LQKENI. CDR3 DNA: TGTGCCAGCTCACCCGGCAGGGATACTAACTATGGCTACACCTTC. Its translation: CASSPGRDTNYGYTF.

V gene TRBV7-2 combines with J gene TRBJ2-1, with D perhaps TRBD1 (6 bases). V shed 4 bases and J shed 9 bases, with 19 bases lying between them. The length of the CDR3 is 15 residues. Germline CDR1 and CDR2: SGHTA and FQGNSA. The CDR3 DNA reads TGTGCCAGCAGCTCGCCATTATACGACAGGCTTGAGCAGTTCTTC. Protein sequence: CASSSPLYDRLEQFF.

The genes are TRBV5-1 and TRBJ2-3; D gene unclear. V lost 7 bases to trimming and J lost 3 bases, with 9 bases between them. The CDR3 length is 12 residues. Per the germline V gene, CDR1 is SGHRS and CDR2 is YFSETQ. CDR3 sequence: CASGLRTDTQYF. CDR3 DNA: TGCGCCAGCGGCCTTAGGACAGATACGCAGTATTTT.

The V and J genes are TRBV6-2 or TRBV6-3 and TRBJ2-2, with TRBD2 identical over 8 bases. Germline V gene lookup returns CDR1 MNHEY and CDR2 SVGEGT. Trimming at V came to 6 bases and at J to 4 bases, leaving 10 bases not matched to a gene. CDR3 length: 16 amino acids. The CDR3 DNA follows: TGTGCCAGCAGAGACCCAGCGGGAGCGTTCACCGGGGAGCTGTTTTTT. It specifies CASRDPAGAFTGELFF.